The subject of this entry is one TCR beta chain. CDR1 SNHLY and CDR2 FYNNEI come from the germline V gene. The CDR3 is made up of 17 amino acids. The V end was cut by 0 bases, the J end by 1 base, with 14 bases between. From RNA transcripts, TCR beta CDR3 regions were amplified. When the TCR CDR3 underwent first-round RT-PCR, the HTBI primer set was used. A single record per CDR3 protein comes from TCRdb applying MiXCR to the multiplex PCR reads. The sample shows fewer than 200,000 distinct CDR3 sequences, 8% to 9.5% of them seen only once. This sample is part of a study of T cells in Graves' hyperthyroidism and ophthalmopathy. Uncontrolled infection, other autoimmune disease, pregnancy or lactation led to exclusion.

The sequenced sample consisted of blood. The receptor's source is a woman between 18 and 29 years old with Graves' hyperthyroidism that later progressed to Graves' ophthalmopathy. The rearrangement joins TRBV2 to TRBJ2-3; D gene uncertain. CDR3 sequence reads: CASSEAQSFWGTDTQYF. The CDR3 coding sequence is TGTGCCAGCAGTGAAGCGCAATCTTTCTGGGGCACAGATACGCAGTATTTT.